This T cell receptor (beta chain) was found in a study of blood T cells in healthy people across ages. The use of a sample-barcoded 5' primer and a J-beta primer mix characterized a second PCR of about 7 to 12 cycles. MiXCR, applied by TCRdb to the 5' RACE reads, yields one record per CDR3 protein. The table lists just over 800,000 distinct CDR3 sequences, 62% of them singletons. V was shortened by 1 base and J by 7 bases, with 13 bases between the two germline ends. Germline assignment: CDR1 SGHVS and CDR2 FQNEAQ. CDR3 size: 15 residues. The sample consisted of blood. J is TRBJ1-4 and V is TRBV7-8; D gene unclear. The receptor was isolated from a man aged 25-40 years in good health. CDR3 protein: CASSLDTHGGEKLFF. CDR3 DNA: TGTGCCAGCAGCTTAGATACTCATGGCGGTGAAAAACTGTTTTTT.